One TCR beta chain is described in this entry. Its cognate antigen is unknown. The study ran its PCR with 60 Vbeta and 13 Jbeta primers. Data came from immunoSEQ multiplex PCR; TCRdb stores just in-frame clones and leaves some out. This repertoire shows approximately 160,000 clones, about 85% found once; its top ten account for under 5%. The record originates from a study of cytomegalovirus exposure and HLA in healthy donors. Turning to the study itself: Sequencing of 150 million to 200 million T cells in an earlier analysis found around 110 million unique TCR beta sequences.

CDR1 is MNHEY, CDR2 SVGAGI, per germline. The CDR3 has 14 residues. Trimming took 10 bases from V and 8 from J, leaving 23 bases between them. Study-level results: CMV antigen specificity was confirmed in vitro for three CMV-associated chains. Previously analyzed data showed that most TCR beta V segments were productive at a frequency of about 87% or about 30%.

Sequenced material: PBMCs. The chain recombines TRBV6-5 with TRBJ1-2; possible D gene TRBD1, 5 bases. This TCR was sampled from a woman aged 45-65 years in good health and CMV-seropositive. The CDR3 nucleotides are TGTGCCACCTGCACGCAGGGCCCTTTTTGGGGCTACACCTTC. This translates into CATCTQGPFWGYTF.